A selection of T cell receptor delta chains follows, all from one sample in a study of Vδ1+ human thymocytes. TCRdb re-processed the multiplex PCR reads using CATT. The sample shows around 56,000 delta-chain clones, about 16% of them seen only once. Sequenced sample: Vdelta1+ gamma-delta thymocytes from the thymus. The receptors originated from a girl less than two years old who had congenital heart surgery. Each CDR3 is given with its conserved first and last residue. The order of the fields is V gene, clone size, CDR3 protein. Where a row states a size, it is once, few, many or the class of an expanded clone; other rows omit it.

V: TRDV1
size: few
CDR3: CALGEPDTTVSLVETDKLIF

V: TRDV1
size: NA
CDR3: CALGGLPTLGGTDKLIF

V: TRDV1
size: NA
CDR3: CALGESKLGDRSHTDKLIF

V: TRDV1
size: NA
CDR3: CALVGPIPRGIPYTDKLIF

V: TRDV1
size: few
CDR3: CALGENPTGWGIRGKLIF

V: TRDV1
size: NA
CDR3: CALGDLLPSRTDKLIF

V: TRDV1
size: few
CDR3: CALELGWGMLTDKLIF

V: TRDV1
size: NA
CDR3: CALGTPPPLYSTGGPYTDKLIF

V: TRDV2
size: NA
CDR3: CACLERRAHWGIRIFWDTRQMFF

V: TRDV1
size: NA
CDR3: CALGVDTYGGSQRDGVDKLIF

V: TRDV1
size: few
CDR3: CALGVNWGIDKLIF

V: TRDV1
size: NA
CDR3: CALGVSFRERDWGVYTDKLIF

V: TRDV1
size: few
CDR3: CALLLGDTDKLIF

V: TRDV1
size: few
CDR3: CALGTDWGTDKLIF

V: TRDV1
size: few
CDR3: CALGELVQYDVSTGPDKLIF

V: TRDV1
size: NA
CDR3: CALGPPAAGGYTKYTDKLIF

V: TRDV2
size: few
CDR3: CACDLYWGTRYTDKLIF

V: TRDV1
size: few
CDR3: CALGAIPSAEYWGIRGPDKLIF

V: TRDV1
size: few
CDR3: CALGERGRTTRYTDKLIF

V: TRDV1
size: NA
CDR3: CALGDSTKGGPWGIDTDKLIF

V: TRDV1
size: few
CDR3: CALGANSDFPPYWGIEANKLIF

V: TRDV1
size: NA
CDR3: CALGTRRSPRTYRDRDTDKLIF

V: TRDV2
size: few
CDR3: CACDTSRRLGDSKLIF

V: TRDV1
size: NA
CDR3: CALGDTLFPVPLSNTDKLIF

V: TRDV1
size: NA
CDR3: CALSRGIRFFAKLIF

V: TRDV1
size: few
CDR3: CALGEMVSWLGGYNTDKLIF

V: TRAV29/DV5
size: few
CDR3: CAADFIPSGDSSGPLIDKLIF

V: TRDV1
size: few
CDR3: CALGELWLPTGIRVGTDKLIF

V: TRDV1
size: few
CDR3: CALGELTAGAYTDKLIF

V: TRDV1
size: few
CDR3: CALGDPFLGIRTGSFDKLIF

V: TRDV1
size: few
CDR3: CALGEGPSYGLGAHTDKLIF

V: TRDV1
size: few
CDR3: CALGADEPSTYWTPTDKLIF

V: TRDV1
size: few
CDR3: CALGELATPVGIRGKLIF

V: TRDV1
size: few
CDR3: CALGAIPRLGRGDTDKLIF

V: TRDV1
size: few
CDR3: CALGEQPPAFPTGGCHTDKLIF

V: TRDV1
size: few
CDR3: CALGELGMPYVRGDLILGYTDKLIF

V: TRDV1
size: NA
CDR3: CALGEQIARHWGAGSADKLIF

V: TRDV1
size: few
CDR3: CALGVLHIPRGIFRQYTDKLIF

V: TRDV1
size: few
CDR3: CALGASYSGGLGTDELIF

V: TRDV1
size: NA
CDR3: CALGEFVGVPYTDKLIF

V: TRDV2
size: few
CDR3: CACDTLLLGDAYTDKLIF

V: TRDV1
size: few
CDR3: CALGEPPFLQQNWGIRIEYTDKLIF

V: TRDV1
size: few
CDR3: CALGGGTTRGGPTDKLIF

V: TRDV1
size: few
CDR3: CALGELGRISYTDKLIF

V: TRDV1
size: few
CDR3: CALGELTASSTDKLIF